These T cell receptor beta chains were read from a single sample in a study of blood T cell repertoires in COVID-19. Only in-frame clones appear in the TCRdb table, and some are missing; sequencing was by immunoSEQ multiplex PCR. The table lists around 260,000 clones, about 85% of them singletons, with 3.6% in the top ten. Specimen: peripheral blood. These receptor sequences come from a young man with active or convalescent COVID-19. CDR3s include the opening cysteine and the closing phenylalanine or tryptophan. D genes are given only for firm matches.

d_call	v_call	j_call	cdr3_nt	cdr3_aa
NA	TRBV7-9	TRBJ2-2	TGTGCCAGCAGCTTCGGGGAGCAGGCGAACACCGGGGAGCTGTTTTTT	CASSFGEQANTGELFF
TRBD1	TRBV9	TRBJ2-1	TGTGCCAGCAGCGAGGGACAGCCCTGGGACAATGAGCAGTTCTTC	CASSEGQPWDNEQFF
NA	TRBV5-1	TRBJ2-6	TGCGCCAGTACACAGGAGCCTGCATCTGGGGCCAACGTCCTGACTTTC	CASTQEPASGANVLTF
NA	TRBV19	TRBJ2-7	TGTGCCAGTAGTATAGGGGCCGGAAGCTCCTACGAGCAGTACTTC	CASSIGAGSSYEQYF
TRBD1	TRBV6-5	TRBJ2-7	TGTGCCAGCAGGGCCTCCGGGACAGGGGGCGAGCAGTACTTC	CASRASGTGGEQYF
NA	TRBV19	TRBJ1-5	TGTGCCAGTAGTAGAGGAACCCACCTGGCTCAGCCCCAGCATTTT	CASSRGTHLAQPQHF
TRBD2	TRBV9	TRBJ2-3	TGTGCCAGCAGCGCCCTAGCGGGGACAGATACGCAGTATTTT	CASSALAGTDTQYF
TRBD1	TRBV7-2	TRBJ2-2	TGTGCCAGCAGCTTACAGGGGGCGAACACCGGGGAGCTGTTTTTT	CASSLQGANTGELFF
NA	TRBV3-1/TRBV3-2	TRBJ2-7	TGTGCCAGCAGCCAAGGGTCCGGTGCGAACTACGAGCAGTACTTC	CASSQGSGANYEQYF
TRBD1	TRBV7-8	TRBJ2-2	TGTGCCAGCAGCTTCGGGACAGGGAACACCGGGGAGCTGTTTTTT	CASSFGTGNTGELFF
NA	TRBV27	TRBJ1-2	TGTGCCAGCAGTATAACCCAAAAACAGGGCAGGTATGGCTACACCTTC	CASSITQKQGRYGYTF
NA	TRBV5-1	TRBJ2-2	TGCGCCAGCAGCCCGGAGGGCGCAGAGCCCTCCGGGGAGCTGTTTTTT	CASSPEGAEPSGELFF
NA	TRBV13	TRBJ2-5	TGTGCCAGCAGCGTCCTTTTGGGCGAGACCCAGTACTTC	CASSVLLGETQYF
NA	TRBV30	TRBJ1-6	TGTGCCTGGAGTGTCCGGGGGACCTCACCCCTCCACTTT	CAWSVRGTSPLHF
TRBD1	TRBV7-2	TRBJ1-5	TGTGCCAGCAGCTTAGGATGGGACAGGGGGCAGCCCCAGCATTTT	CASSLGWDRGQPQHF
TRBD2	TRBV19	TRBJ2-2	TGTGCCAGTACCCGAAGGACTAGGTACACCGGGGAGCTGTTTTTT	CASTRRTRYTGELFF
TRBD2	TRBV19	TRBJ2-7	TGTGCCAGTAGTGTTCTGCTAGCGGGAGACGAGCAGTACTTC	CASSVLLAGDEQYF
NA	TRBV7-9	TRBJ2-1	TGTGCCAGCAGCCCCCGGTCCGCCAATGAGCAGTTCTTC	CASSPRSANEQFF